These T cell receptor beta chains were read from a single sample in a study of CD8 T cells in ankylosing spondylitis. From the 5' RACE reads, TCRdb called clonotypes with MiXCR, one entry per CDR3 protein. The sample lists 350,000 to 550,000 distinct CDR3 sequences, roughly a quarter seen once, with over 0.8% in the top ten. Sequenced: blood, either unsorted or a sorted T cell fraction (not recorded which). These receptors all stem from a male donor with ankylosing spondylitis. Both conserved end residues are part of each CDR3. The D gene is left open where the match is weak. Size tells how often a clone was seen (once, few, many) or the class of an expanded clone, and some rows leave it out.

V: TRBV21-1
J: TRBJ2-7
size: .
D: .
DNA: TGTGCCAGCACCCCACCGAATCACAGCATCCCCCCTACTTACGAGCAGTACTTC
CDR3: CASTPPNHSIPPTYEQYF

V: TRBV12-3/TRBV12-4
J: TRBJ2-1
size: .
D: .
DNA: TGTGCCACCAAGGGCCAGTCGAATGAGCAGTTCTTC
CDR3: CATKGQSNEQFF

V: TRBV20-1
J: TRBJ2-7
size: few
D: .
DNA: TGCAGTGCTTTAAGGGGTTTAAGGTACGAGCAGTACTTC
CDR3: CSALRGLRYEQYF

V: TRBV12-3/TRBV12-4
J: TRBJ2-3
size: few
D: .
DNA: TGTGCCAGCTTGAGGGGGGAAAGCACAGATACGCAGTATTTT
CDR3: CASLRGESTDTQYF

V: TRBV24-1
J: TRBJ2-2
size: few
D: TRBD2
DNA: TGTGCCACCAGTGATCCCCGAGGGAGCGGGAGGGGGAACACCGGGGAGCTGTTTTTT
CDR3: CATSDPRGSGRGNTGELFF

V: TRBV5-1
J: TRBJ2-1
size: .
D: .
DNA: TGCGCCAGCAGCTTGGCCCGGTCTGAGAGCAAGTTCTTC
CDR3: CASSLARSESKFF

V: TRBV12-5
J: TRBJ2-5
size: few
D: TRBD1
DNA: TGTGCTAGTGGCCCACCGACAGGGAACACCCCAAGCGGGACCCAGTACTTC
CDR3: CASGPPTGNTPSGTQYF

V: TRBV5-1
J: TRBJ2-5
size: many
D: .
DNA: TGCGCCAGCAGCCAGGGACGGTATCAAGAGACCCAGTACTTC
CDR3: CASSQGRYQETQYF

V: TRBV3-1
J: TRBJ2-1
size: few
D: TRBD1
DNA: TGTGCCAGCAGCCACCGGGACAGGGTAGGTAATGAGCAGTTCTTC
CDR3: CASSHRDRVGNEQFF

V: TRBV5-1
J: TRBJ2-1
size: few
D: TRBD2
DNA: TGCGCCAGCAGCTTGAAAAAGGCTAGCGGGCACAATGAGCAGTTCTTC
CDR3: CASSLKKASGHNEQFF

V: TRBV7-8
J: TRBJ2-1
size: few
D: TRBD2
DNA: TGTGCCAGCAGCTTTTTTGCGGGAGGCCAAATGGATGAGCAGTTCTTC
CDR3: CASSFFAGGQMDEQFF

V: TRBV5-1
J: TRBJ2-1
size: few
D: TRBD2
DNA: TGCGCCAGCAGCTTGGGTAGCGGGAGAGGGAATGAGCAGTTCTTC
CDR3: CASSLGSGRGNEQFF

V: TRBV4-2
J: TRBJ1-1
size: few
D: .
DNA: TGTGCCAGCAGCCAAGACAGGGCTAGCGAAACTGAAGCTTTCTTT
CDR3: CASSQDRASETEAFF

V: TRBV20-1
J: TRBJ2-5
size: .
D: .
DNA: TGCAGTGCTAGAGAGGCCAGGGGCCGCGTAGGGACCCAGTACTTC
CDR3: CSAREARGRVGTQYF

V: TRBV12-3/TRBV12-4
J: TRBJ2-3
size: .
D: .
DNA: TGTGCCAGCAGTCTGGTAGGGCCAGATACGCAGTATTTT
CDR3: CASSLVGPDTQYF

V: TRBV7-9
J: TRBJ2-7
size: .
D: .
DNA: TGTGCCAGCAGCTTGGGAGGACAGCGTGCCTACGAGCAGTACTTC
CDR3: CASSLGGQRAYEQYF

V: TRBV18
J: TRBJ2-6
size: .
D: .
DNA: TGTGCCAGCTCACCGGGACTGTTATCTGGGGCCAACGTCCTGACTTTC
CDR3: CASSPGLLSGANVLTF

V: TRBV12-3/TRBV12-4
J: TRBJ1-1
size: .
D: .
DNA: TGTGCCAGCAGTTTATGGATGAACACTGAAGCTTTCTTT
CDR3: CASSLWMNTEAFF

V: TRBV20-1
J: TRBJ2-3
size: .
D: TRBD2
DNA: TGCAGTGCTAGGGGGACTAGCGGGTTGACTAGCACAGATACGCAGTATTTT
CDR3: CSARGTSGLTSTDTQYF

V: TRBV18
J: TRBJ1-6
size: few
D: .
DNA: TGTGCCAGCTCACCAACGGGGCCAGATGATTCACCCCTCCACTTT
CDR3: CASSPTGPDDSPLHF

V: TRBV12-3/TRBV12-4
J: TRBJ2-3
size: .
D: .
DNA: TGTGCCAGCAAGGGAGGGGGCAAGTATGACACAGATACGCAGTATTTT
CDR3: CASKGGGKYDTDTQYF

V: TRBV12-3/TRBV12-4
J: TRBJ2-5
size: once
D: .
DNA: TGTGCCAGCAGTTTAGCGCTACAGGTTGGGGAGACCCAGTACTTC
CDR3: CASSLALQVGETQYF

V: TRBV14
J: TRBJ1-2
size: .
D: .
DNA: TGTGCCAGCAGCCAAGGAGTGAACTATGGCTACACCTTC
CDR3: CASSQGVNYGYTF

V: TRBV12-3/TRBV12-4
J: TRBJ2-5
size: few
D: TRBD2
DNA: TGTGCCAGCAGTCAGCGGGAGCGGGGGACCCAGTACTTC
CDR3: CASSQRERGTQYF

V: TRBV27
J: TRBJ1-1
size: few
D: .
DNA: TGTGCCAGCAGTTTGCAGGGGTTCCTGAACACTGAAGCTTTCTTT
CDR3: CASSLQGFLNTEAFF

V: TRBV20-1
J: TRBJ2-3
size: .
D: .
DNA: TGCAGTGCTAGAGATCCGATGACCTCTAGCACAGATACGCAGTATTTT
CDR3: CSARDPMTSSTDTQYF

V: TRBV11-2
J: TRBJ2-7
size: few
D: .
DNA: TGTGCCAGCAGCCCCCTTACGCGCCTAAACTCCTACGAGCAGTACTTC
CDR3: CASSPLTRLNSYEQYF

V: TRBV27
J: TRBJ1-5
size: few
D: .
DNA: TGTGCCAGCAGGCCAGAGAGGGATTGGCAGCCCCAGCATTTT
CDR3: CASRPERDWQPQHF

V: TRBV20-1
J: TRBJ2-2
size: few
D: .
DNA: TGCAGTGCTAGAGCCGGGCTCGGGGAGCTGTTTTTT
CDR3: CSARAGLGELFF

V: TRBV2
J: TRBJ2-5
size: .
D: TRBD2
DNA: TGTGCCAGCAGACTCCTGGGGGGGGGAGGCCAAGAGACCCAGTACTTC
CDR3: CASRLLGGGGQETQYF

V: TRBV7-2
J: TRBJ1-2
size: once
D: .
DNA: TGTGCCAGCAGGGTTTCGAAGTCACATGGCTACACCTTC
CDR3: CASRVSKSHGYTF

V: TRBV5-1
J: TRBJ2-7
size: .
D: .
DNA: TGCGCCAGCAGCTTGATAGGGGATAACTACGAGCAGTACTTC
CDR3: CASSLIGDNYEQYF

V: TRBV5-1
J: TRBJ1-2
size: .
D: .
DNA: TGCGCCAGCAGCTTGGCCGGGACCGAAAATGGCTACACCTTC
CDR3: CASSLAGTENGYTF